The clone carrying this T cell receptor (beta chain) was recorded a few times. Its target is not known. They built TCR cDNA with 5'RACE template switching, a step that put in a universal primer site and UMIs. TCRdb recomputed calls from the 5' RACE reads with MiXCR, one row per CDR3 protein. The repertoire holds hundreds of thousands of distinct CDR3 sequences, with around an eighth as singletons. The data originate from a study of T cells after yellow fever vaccination. Regarding the study as a whole: Contaminants from the bulk population, in the form of abundant clonotypes, could be found in FACS-sorted repertoires. Weaker in magnitude, the secondary response showed a faster peak on day 5 versus 15. Booster sampling recovered most clones from primary vaccination (under 97% CD4, over 75% CD8).

The CDR3 consists of 14 residues. Trimming pared 4 bases from V and 10 bases from J, leaving 18 bases between. The germline V gene encodes CDR1 SGHNT and CDR2 YYREEE (reference sequence). Sequenced material: PBMCs, taken on the day of the yellow fever booster vaccination. The gene calls are TRBV5-4 and TRBJ2-1, with D uncertain. The receptor was derived from a man in his thirties or forties who received the YFV17D yellow fever vaccine. CDR3 nucleotides: TGTGCCAGCAGCCCGCCACTGGGTAAGCTGGAGCAGTTCTTC. Residues: CASSPPLGKLEQFF.